The text below deals with one TCR beta chain. Its antigen remains unknown. The data were taken from a study of shared clonotypes between healthy human individuals. On the study more broadly: Per-donor plates numbered three CD4 naive, three CD4 memory, two CD8 naive and one CD8 memory. Broader study findings: Estimated richness was generally greater in naive than memory subsets. In a handful of donors, approximately 5% of naive CD4 clonotypes appeared in common.

The table came from immunoSEQ multiplex PCR; TCRdb's copy has only in-frame clones and leaves some out. This table has more than 1 million clones, about 84% appearing once. Trimming took 3 bases from V and 1 from J; bases not matched to a gene: 3. The CDR3 extends over 14 amino acids. CDR1 and CDR2 from the germline V gene are SGHRS and YFSETQ. This TCR was sampled from a man in his late teens or twenties in good health. Some clones in this sample may be carry-over from other donors' samples. The sample taken for sequencing was memory CD4+ T cells from PBMCs. Subset defined: CD45RA-negative fraction. This chain uses TRBV5-1 with TRBJ2-7; 8 bases fit TRBD2. This CDR3 reads CASSSIAGSYEQYF. CDR3 sequence (DNA): TGCGCCAGCAGCTCCATAGCGGGGTCCTACGAGCAGTACTTC. Filled out from reference TRBV5-1 and TRBJ2-7, the complete variable domain reads KAGVTQTPRYLIKTRGQQVTLSCSPISGHRSVSWYQQTPGQGLQFLFEYFSETQRNKGNFPGRFSGRQFSNSRSEMNVSTLELGDSALYLCASSSIAGSYEQYFGPGTRLTVT.